The 13 T cell receptor beta chains given below trace back to one sample, sequenced in a study of cytomegalovirus exposure and HLA in healthy donors. Here immunoSEQ multiplex PCR was the method, and the copy in TCRdb shows in-frame clones only, minus some. The data contain about 190,000 clones, about 80% of them singletons. The source material was PBMCs. The receptors were sampled from a man aged 18 to 29 in good health and CMV-seropositive.

This chain links TRBV6-6 with TRBJ2-7; TRBD1 agrees at 7 bases. The germline gives CDR1 MNHNY, CDR2 SVGAGI (reference sequence). After removal of 2 bases from V and 3 bases from J, the junction contained 4 bases not matched to a gene. This CDR3 has 14 amino acids. CDR3: CASSYRTGVYEQYF. The CDR3 nucleotides read TGTGCCAGCAGTTACCGGACAGGAGTCTACGAGCAGTACTTC.

The chain is built from TRBV4-3 and TRBJ1-4, with D perhaps matching TRBD1 (6 bases). Germline V gives CDR1 LGHNA, CDR2 YSLEER. CDR3 length equals 12 residues. V dropped 2 bases and J dropped 13 bases, with 11 bases sitting between them. The CDR3: CASSQSTGPLFF. CDR3 DNA: TGCGCCAGCAGCCAATCGACAGGTCCACTGTTTTTT.

In this sample, this clone turned up once. The J gene is TRBJ2-2, the V gene TRBV30, with 8 bases identical to TRBD2. This CDR3 is built from 13 residues. The germline gives CDR1 GTSNPN, CDR2 SVGIG (reference sequence). The CDR3 is CASGGLTTGELFF. Here the CDR3 DNA reads TGTGCGTCGGGGGGGCTTACCACCGGGGAGCTGTTTTTT.

The gene calls are TRBV11-3 and TRBJ2-7; 8 bases agree with TRBD1. The CDR3 is 17 residues long. The V gene end was trimmed by 5 bases and the J gene end by 0 bases; junction bases not matched to a gene: 12. Germline CDR1 and CDR2: SGHNT and YENEEA. This CDR3 is CASSPPPTGASSYEQYF. In DNA form, the CDR3 reads TGTGCCAGCAGCCCGCCGCCGACAGGGGCCAGCTCCTACGAGCAGTACTTC.

This clone has a single count. The V and J genes are TRBV5-4 and TRBJ1-2; 9 nucleotides line up with TRBD1. The V gene end was trimmed by 4 bases and the J gene end by 0 bases; junction bases not matched to a gene: 4. CDR1 is SGHNT and CDR2 is YYREEE in the germline V gene (reference sequence). CDR3 length: 15 residues. The CDR3 here is CASSGRQGANYGYTF. The CDR3 DNA sequence: TGTGCCAGCAGCGGACGACAGGGGGCTAACTATGGCTACACCTTC.

J is TRBJ2-7 and V is TRBV19; 9 bases are shared with TRBD1. Trimming cost V 3 bases and J 7 bases; bases outside gene matches: 10. The CDR3 loop spans 15 amino acids. Germline lookup yields CDR1 LNHDA and CDR2 SQIVND (reference sequence). The chain's CDR3 is CASSMDRGSRIEQYF. CDR3 DNA: TGTGCCAGTAGTATGGACAGGGGCTCCCGGATAGAGCAGTACTTC. Looking up the rest from reference TRBV19 and TRBJ2-7 gives the full variable domain: DGGITQSPKYLFRKEGQNVTLSCEQNLNHDAMYWYRQDPGQGLRLIYYSQIVNDFQKGDIAEGYSVSREKKESFPLTVTSAQKNPTAFYLCASSMDRGSRIEQYFGPGTRLTVT.

This sequence joins TRBV18 and TRBJ1-3; D perhaps matches TRBD1 (6 bases). Germline-derived CDR1 and CDR2 are KGHSH and LQKENI. Trimming left V 3 bases short and J 8 bases short, with 11 bases between. The CDR3 has 13 amino acids. The CDR3 nucleotides read TGTGCCAGCTCACCCGGGACAAAGGACACCATATATTTT. Its translation: CASSPGTKDTIYF.

V usage is TRBV19 and J usage is TRBJ1-1; TRBD1 agrees at 8 bases. J was trimmed by 1 base and V by 6 bases; bases with no gene match: 4. The CDR3 has 14 residues. Germline CDR1 LNHDA, CDR2 SQIVND (reference sequence). The CDR3 sequence is CASRMGQENTEAFF. DNA of the CDR3: TGTGCCAGTAGGATGGGACAGGAGAACACTGAAGCTTTCTTT. The full variable domain, in which reference TRBV19 and TRBJ1-1 provide the parts outside the CDR3, is DGGITQSPKYLFRKEGQNVTLSCEQNLNHDAMYWYRQDPGQGLRLIYYSQIVNDFQKGDIAEGYSVSREKKESFPLTVTSAQKNPTAFYLCASRMGQENTEAFFGQGTRLTVV.

This clone was seen a single time. In DNA form, the CDR3 reads TGTGCCAGCAGCTTTAGGACTAGCGGGAGAGACAATGAGCAGTTCTTC. Protein: CASSFRTSGRDNEQFF. This rearrangement joins TRBV5-6 to TRBJ2-1; the match to TRBD2 covers 13 bases. The CDR3 runs 16 residues. Germline CDR1 and CDR2: SGHDT and YYEEEE. V lost 2 bases and J lost 5; bases outside the gene matches: 4.

V gene TRBV15 combines with J gene TRBJ2-7; 9 bases match TRBD2. CDR3 length equals 14 residues. The junction had 3 bases not matched to a gene; V was cut back by 1 base and J by 5 bases. Germline V gene lookup returns CDR1 LNHNV and CDR2 YYDKDF (reference sequence). The CDR3 region is CATSRGGLAHEQYF. CDR3 DNA: TGTGCCACCAGCAGAGGTGGACTAGCGCACGAGCAGTACTTC.

This chain links TRBV5-1 with TRBJ1-2; 9 positions agree with TRBD1. CDR1 is SGHRS, CDR2 YFSETQ, per germline. The V gene end was trimmed by 4 bases and the J gene end by 7 bases; junction bases not matched to a gene: 11. This CDR3 comprises 15 residues. Here the CDR3 reads CASSPGTGTWFGYTF. DNA for the CDR3: TGCGCCAGCAGCCCGGGGACAGGGACCTGGTTTGGCTACACCTTC.

This clone has just a few counts. The chain combines TRBV25-1 with TRBJ2-7, with D perhaps matching TRBD2 (6 bases). V lost 2 bases, J lost 3 bases, and 8 bases lay in between. This CDR3 comprises 13 residues. The V gene's germline CDR1 is MGHDK and CDR2 SYGVNS. The CDR3 coding sequence is TGTGCCAGCAGTGAACAGGGAGGCTACGAGCAGTACTTC. Translation: CASSEQGGYEQYF.

The J gene is TRBJ2-1, the V gene TRBV5-1; TRBD1 agrees at 10 bases. Trimming took 1 base from V and 7 from J; bases not matched to a gene: 5. Germline V CDR1 and CDR2: SGHRS, YFSETQ. This CDR3 region has 15 residues. This CDR3 is CASSLPGQGMNEQFF. DNA for the CDR3: TGCGCCAGCAGCTTGCCGGGACAGGGGATGAATGAGCAGTTCTTC.